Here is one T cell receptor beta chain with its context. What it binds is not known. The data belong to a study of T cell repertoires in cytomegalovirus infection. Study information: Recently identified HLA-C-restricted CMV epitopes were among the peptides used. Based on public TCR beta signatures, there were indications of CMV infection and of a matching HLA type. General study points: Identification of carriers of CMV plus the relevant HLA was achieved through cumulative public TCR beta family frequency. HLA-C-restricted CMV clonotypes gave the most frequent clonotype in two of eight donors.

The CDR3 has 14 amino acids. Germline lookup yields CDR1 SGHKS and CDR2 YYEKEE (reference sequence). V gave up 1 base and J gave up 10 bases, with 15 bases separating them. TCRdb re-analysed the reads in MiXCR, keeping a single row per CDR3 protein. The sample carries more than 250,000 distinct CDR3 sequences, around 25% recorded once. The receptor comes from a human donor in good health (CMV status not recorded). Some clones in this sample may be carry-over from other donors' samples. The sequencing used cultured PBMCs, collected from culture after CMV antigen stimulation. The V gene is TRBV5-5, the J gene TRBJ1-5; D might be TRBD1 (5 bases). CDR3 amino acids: CASSLLLGGEPQHF. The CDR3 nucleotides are TGTGCCAGCAGCTTGCTACTGGGGGGTGAACCCCAGCATTTT.